This entry lists 2 T cell receptor beta chains sequenced from one sample in a study of cytomegalovirus exposure and HLA in healthy donors. Sequenced by immunoSEQ multiplex PCR; TCRdb stores in-frame clones only, minus some. Seen here are about 120,000 clones, 75% to 90% observed once, and the top ten hold roughly 2%. The sequencing sample was made of PBMCs. All receptors come from a woman younger than 35 in good health and CMV-seronegative.

The chain is built from TRBV4-1 and TRBJ2-5; D gene ambiguous. Trimming removed 0 bases at V and 0 bases at J, with 11 bases between. The CDR3 length is 16 residues. CDR1 MGHRA and CDR2 YSYEKL come from the germline V gene. The CDR3 sequence is CASSQDSSGYQETQYF. The CDR3 nucleotides are TGCGCCAGCAGCCAAGATTCGTCCGGGTACCAAGAGACCCAGTACTTC.

The chain is built from TRBV10-3 and TRBJ2-1; TRBD2 matches 7 bases. The junction had 4 bases not matched to a gene; V was cut back by 4 bases and J by 7 bases. The CDR3 consists of 13 residues. The germline V gene encodes CDR1 ENHRY and CDR2 SYGVKD. The CDR3 DNA is TGTGCCATCAGTGTCGGACTAGATAATGAGCAGTTCTTC. Its protein product is CAISVGLDNEQFF.